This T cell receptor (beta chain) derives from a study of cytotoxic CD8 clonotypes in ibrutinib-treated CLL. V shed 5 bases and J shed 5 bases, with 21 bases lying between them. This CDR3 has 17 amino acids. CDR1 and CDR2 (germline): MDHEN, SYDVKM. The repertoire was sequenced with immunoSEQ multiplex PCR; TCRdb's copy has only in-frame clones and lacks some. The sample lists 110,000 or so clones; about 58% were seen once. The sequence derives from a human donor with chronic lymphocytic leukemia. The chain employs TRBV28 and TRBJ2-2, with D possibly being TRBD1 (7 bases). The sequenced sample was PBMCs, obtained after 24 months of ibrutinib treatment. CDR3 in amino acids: CASSPPAGQGVTGELFF. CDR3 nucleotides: TGTGCCAGCAGTCCCCCGGCGGGGCAGGGGGTAACCGGGGAGCTGTTTTTT. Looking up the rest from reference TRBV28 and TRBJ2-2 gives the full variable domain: DVKVTQSSRYLVKRTGEKVFLECVQDMDHENMFWYRQDPGLGLRLIYFSYDVKMKEKGDIPEGYSVSREKKERFSLILESASTNQTSMYLCASSPPAGQGVTGELFFGEGSRLTVL.